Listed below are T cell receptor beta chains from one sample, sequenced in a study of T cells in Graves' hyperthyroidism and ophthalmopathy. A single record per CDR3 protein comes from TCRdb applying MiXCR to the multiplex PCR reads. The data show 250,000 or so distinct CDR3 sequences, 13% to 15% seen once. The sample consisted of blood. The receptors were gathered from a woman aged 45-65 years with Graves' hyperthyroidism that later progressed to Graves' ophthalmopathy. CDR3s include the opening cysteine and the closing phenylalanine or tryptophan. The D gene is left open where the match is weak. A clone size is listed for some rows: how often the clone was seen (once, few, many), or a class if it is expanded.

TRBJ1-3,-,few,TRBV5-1,TGCGCCAGCAGCGCAGGGGTAGGTGGAAACACCATATATTTT,CASSAGVGGNTIYF
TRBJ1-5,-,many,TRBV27,TGTGCCAGCAGTTTAGGAGCAGGGAATAGCAATCAGCCCCAGCATTTT,CASSLGAGNSNQPQHF
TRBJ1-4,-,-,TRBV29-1,TGCAGCGCCGGGACTACGGAAAAACTGTTTTTT,CSAGTTEKLFF
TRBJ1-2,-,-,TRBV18,TGTGCCAGCGCACCGGACGCCGTGGGGGGCGCAGACTATGGCTACACCTTC,CASAPDAVGGADYGYTF
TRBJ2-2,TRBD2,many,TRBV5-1,TGCGCCAGCAGAGGACTAGCGGGGAACACCGGGGAGCTGTTTTTT,CASRGLAGNTGELFF
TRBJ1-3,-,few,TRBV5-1,TGCGCCAGCAGCTTGCGAGGGACCACAATCTCTTACTCTGGAAACACCATATATTTT,CASSLRGTTISYSGNTIYF
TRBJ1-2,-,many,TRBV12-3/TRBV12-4,TGTGCCAGCAGTTTGGGAACAGGGATTCGCTACACCTTC,CASSLGTGIRYTF
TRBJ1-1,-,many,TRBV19,TGTGCCAGTAGTTCCGCAAAGAGGGGGTTCACTGAAGCTTTCTTT,CASSSAKRGFTEAFF
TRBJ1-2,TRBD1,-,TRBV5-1,TGCGCCAGCAGCTCCTGGACAGGTCCTAACTATGGCTACACCTTC,CASSSWTGPNYGYTF
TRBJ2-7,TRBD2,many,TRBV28,TGTGCCAGCAGGACTAGCGGGAACAGTCCAGCTTACGAGCAGTACTTC,CASRTSGNSPAYEQYF
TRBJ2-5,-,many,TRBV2,TGTGCCAGCAGTGACAGGGAGACCCAGTACTTC,CASSDRETQYF
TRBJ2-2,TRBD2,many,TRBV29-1,TGCAGCGCCGAGTCCCCTAGCGGGAGTCGAGGGGAGCTGTTTTTT,CSAESPSGSRGELFF
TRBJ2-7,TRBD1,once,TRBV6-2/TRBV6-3,TGTGCCAGCAGTCCCCCCAGCAGGGGGAAGTCCTACGAGCAGTACTTC,CASSPPSRGKSYEQYF
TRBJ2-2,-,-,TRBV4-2,TGTGCCAGCAGCCCAGTAACCGGGGAGCTGTTTTTT,CASSPVTGELFF
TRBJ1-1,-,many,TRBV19,TGTGCCAGTGGAATCAGTATGAACACTGAAGCTTTCTTT,CASGISMNTEAFF
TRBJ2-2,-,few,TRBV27,TGTGCCAGCAGTTTGGCCGGACCCTCATCGAACACCGGGGAGCTGTTTTTT,CASSLAGPSSNTGELFF
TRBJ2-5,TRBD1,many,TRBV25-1,TGTGCCAGCAGTGAATATGACAGGGGGTTTGGAGAGACCCAGTACTTC,CASSEYDRGFGETQYF
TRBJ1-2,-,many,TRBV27,TGTGCCAGCAGCCGGGGGGAAGAGAATGGCTACACCTTC,CASSRGEENGYTF
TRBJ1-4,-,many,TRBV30,TGTGCCTGGAGTCCGACCTGGGCGGGGGAAAAACTGTTTTTT,CAWSPTWAGEKLFF
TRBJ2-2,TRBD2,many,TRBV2,TGTGCCAGCAGTCAACTCGGGAGGGGAAACACCGGGGAGCTGTTTTTT,CASSQLGRGNTGELFF
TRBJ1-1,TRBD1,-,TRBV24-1,TGTGCCACCAGAGGACAGGGGTTGAACACTGAAGCTTTCTTT,CATRGQGLNTEAFF
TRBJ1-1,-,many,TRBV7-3,TGTGCCAGCACCCTGGACAGGAACACTGAAGCTTTCTTT,CASTLDRNTEAFF
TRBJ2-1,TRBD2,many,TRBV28,TGTGCCAGCAGTACCCCCGGACTAGCGGCTTCTAATGAGCAGTTCTTC,CASSTPGLAASNEQFF
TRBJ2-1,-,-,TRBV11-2,TGTGCCAGCAGCCCGGGACAGTTCTTC,CASSPGQFF
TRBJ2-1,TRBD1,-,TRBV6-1,TGTGCCAGCAGTCCAACAGGGGGGAACGTTGAGCAGTTCTTC,CASSPTGGNVEQFF
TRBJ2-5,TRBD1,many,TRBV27,TGTGCCAGCAGTCCAAGGACAGGGGTCATCTTTCAAGAGACCCAGTACTTC,CASSPRTGVIFQETQYF
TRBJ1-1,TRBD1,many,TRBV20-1,TGCAGTGCTCTGAAGGACAGGGCGGCCACTGAAGCTTTCTTT,CSALKDRAATEAFF
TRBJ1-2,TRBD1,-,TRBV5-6,TGTGCCAGCAGCTTGCTCCAGGGGGACTACTATGGCTACACCTTC,CASSLLQGDYYGYTF
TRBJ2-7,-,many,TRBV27,TGTGCCAGCAGTTTGACAGCGCGCTACGAGCAGTACTTC,CASSLTARYEQYF
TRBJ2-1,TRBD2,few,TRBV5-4,TGTGCCAGCAGCTTGACTAGCGGGAGTCATGATGAGCAGTTCTTC,CASSLTSGSHDEQFF
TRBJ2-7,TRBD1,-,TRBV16,TGTGCCAGCAGCCCGTGGAGGACAGGGCAATCCTACGAGCAGTACTTC,CASSPWRTGQSYEQYF
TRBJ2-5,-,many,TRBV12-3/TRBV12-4,TGTGCCAGCAGTCCAACGACAGGCCTAGAGACCCAGTACTTC,CASSPTTGLETQYF
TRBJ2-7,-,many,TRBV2,TGTGCCAGCATGACCGCAACCCTCTACGAGCAGTACTTC,CASMTATLYEQYF
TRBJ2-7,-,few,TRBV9,TGTGCCAGCAGCCCAGGGGGCCTTGGCGGGAGAGGCGAGCAGTACTTC,CASSPGGLGGRGEQYF
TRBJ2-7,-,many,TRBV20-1,TGCAGTGCTGAGCCGCAGAGGGGAAGCGGCTACGAGCAGTACTTC,CSAEPQRGSGYEQYF
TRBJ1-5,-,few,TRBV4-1,TGCGCCAGCAGTCACAGCAATCAGCCCCAGCATTTT,CASSHSNQPQHF
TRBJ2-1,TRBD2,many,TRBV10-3,TGTGCCATCAGTGAGTCTTCATTGGCGGGAGGGCTTGCCTACAATGAGCAGTTCTTC,CAISESSLAGGLAYNEQFF
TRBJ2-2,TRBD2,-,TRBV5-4,TGTGCCAGCAGCTTCCGCGGGAGAGAAAACAGGGAGCTGTTTTTT,CASSFRGRENRELFF